This entry lists 27 T cell receptor beta chains sequenced from one sample in a study of blood T cell repertoires in COVID-19. The repertoire was sequenced with immunoSEQ multiplex PCR; TCRdb's copy has only in-frame clones and lacks some. The data show approximately 310,000 clones, less than 85% seen once. Sequencing input: PBMCs or T cells enriched from blood (not recorded which). The receptor set was obtained from a woman aged 25 to 39 who had been exposed to COVID-19.

The chain joins TRBV19 to TRBJ2-1; 9 positions match TRBD1. Germline-derived CDR1 and CDR2 are LNHDA and SQIVND (reference sequence). The trim removed 7 bases at V and 6 bases at J, leaving 7 bases unmatched. The CDR3 is 14 residues long. The CDR3 DNA reads TGTGCCAGTATACTAGGGACAGGGACCAATGAGCAGTTCTTC. Its translation is CASILGTGTNEQFF.

The chain uses TRBV5-4 and TRBJ2-7; D is perhaps TRBD2 (5 bases). CDR3 length equals 15 residues. Germline CDR1 is SGHNT and CDR2 is YYREEE (reference sequence). The V end was cut by 1 base, the J end by 2 bases, with 13 bases between. The CDR3: CASSLNGILTYEQYF. CDR3 coding DNA: TGTGCCAGCAGCTTGAACGGGATCCTGACCTACGAGCAGTACTTC.

This chain uses TRBV5-6 with TRBJ1-6, with a weak D call TRBD1 (5 bases). The length of the CDR3 is 16 residues. V lost 4 bases and J lost 2, with 13 bases in between. Germline CDR1 and CDR2: SGHDT and YYEEEE. The CDR3 DNA reads as TGTGCCAGCAGCAGTGCGGGGGAACCCTATAATTCACCCCTCCACTTT. As protein: CASSSAGEPYNSPLHF.

The chain recombines TRBV19 with TRBJ2-2, with 8 bases matching TRBD2. J gave up 5 bases and V 7 bases, and 12 bases lay outside the gene matches. The CDR3 runs to 16 residues. From germline, CDR1 is LNHDA and CDR2 SQIVND (reference sequence). Here the CDR3 reads CASTIPGLVGTGELFF. In nucleotides, the CDR3 is TGTGCCAGTACGATACCGGGACTAGTAGGGACCGGGGAGCTGTTTTTT.

This chain links TRBV7-9 with TRBJ2-7; TRBD2 might be the D (6 bases). CDR1 SEHNR and CDR2 FQNEAQ come from the germline V gene (reference sequence). Trimming pared 1 base from V and 0 bases from J, leaving 10 bases between. The CDR3 runs to 15 residues. The CDR3 bases are TGTGCCAGCAGCTTAGGAGTGGGGGGCTCCTACGAGCAGTACTTC. Its translation is CASSLGVGGSYEQYF.

The genes are TRBV7-2 and TRBJ2-3; tentative D call: TRBD2 (6 bases). V dropped 2 bases and J dropped 1 base, with 13 bases sitting between them. CDR3 length: 16 residues. The V gene's germline CDR1 is SGHTA and CDR2 FQGNSA. The CDR3 nucleotides read TGTGCCAGCAGCTTAAGTGCGGGACGGCGCACAGATACGCAGTATTTT. Residues: CASSLSAGRRTDTQYF.

This clone was seen only once. The J gene is TRBJ1-1, the V gene TRBV7-9; D unresolved. Trimming pared 4 bases from V and 1 base from J, leaving 10 bases between. Germline CDR1 and CDR2: SEHNR and FQNEAQ (reference sequence). The CDR3 is 14 amino acids. In DNA, the CDR3 is TGTGCCAGCAGCTCCACGACGGGGAACACTGAAGCTTTCTTT. Translated, it gives CASSSTTGNTEAFF.

This chain joins TRBV2 and TRBJ2-1; 7 positions agree with TRBD1. From germline, CDR1 is SNHLY and CDR2 FYNNEI. The CDR3 sequence is 12 residues long. Trimming at V came to 6 bases and at J to 10 bases, leaving 6 bases not matched to a gene. This CDR3 reads CASRPTGEEQFF. CDR3 DNA: TGTGCCAGCAGGCCAACAGGGGAAGAGCAGTTCTTC.

V and J are TRBV5-1 and TRBJ1-1; weak D call: TRBD1 (5 bases). Trimming removed 5 bases from V and 1 base from J, with 15 bases in between. This CDR3 has 15 residues. CDR1 is SGHRS, CDR2 YFSETQ, per germline. The DNA of the CDR3 is TGCGCCAGCAGTCAGGCGGGACCAGGGAACACTGAAGCTTTCTTT. Amino acid sequence: CASSQAGPGNTEAFF. The whole variable domain, filled in from reference TRBV5-1 and TRBJ1-1, reads KAGVTQTPRYLIKTRGQQVTLSCSPISGHRSVSWYQQTPGQGLQFLFEYFSETQRNKGNFPGRFSGRQFSNSRSEMNVSTLELGDSALYLCASSQAGPGNTEAFFGQGTRLTVV.

V and J are TRBV5-4 and TRBJ2-1, with D perhaps TRBD1 (5 bases). V was pared by 0 bases and J by 7 bases, with 20 bases between. Germline values: CDR1 SGHNT, CDR2 YYREEE (reference sequence). The CDR3 is 17 amino acids. The CDR3 here is CASSLVLWGAVGNEQFF. As DNA, the CDR3 is TGTGCCAGCAGCTTGGTGTTATGGGGCGCCGTGGGGAATGAGCAGTTCTTC.

The gene calls are TRBV30 and TRBJ2-7; 7 positions match TRBD1. CDR1 and CDR2 from the germline V gene are GTSNPN and SVGIG (reference sequence). The ends lost 0 bases at V and 3 bases at J; junction bases unmatched: 2. The CDR3 extends over 13 amino acids. The CDR3 DNA follows: TGTGCCTGGAGTGTGGCAGGGGGCTACGAGCAGTACTTC. Translation gives CAWSVAGGYEQYF. Supplemented by reference TRBV30 and TRBJ2-7, the full variable domain reads SQTIHQWPATLVQPVGSPLSLECTVEGTSNPNLYWYRQAAGRGLQLLFYSVGIGQISSEVPQNLSASRPQDRQFILSSKKLLLSDSGFYLCAWSVAGGYEQYFGPGTRLTVT.

The J gene is TRBJ2-1, the V gene TRBV11-2; 10 bases map to TRBD2. From germline, CDR1 is SGHAT and CDR2 FQNNGV. This CDR3 spans 18 amino acids. The V segment lost 6 bases and the J segment 6 bases; nucleotides outside the gene matches: 17. CDR3: CASRPGAGAGGPGNEQFF. CDR3 sequence (DNA): TGTGCCAGCAGACCAGGGGCCGGAGCGGGGGGGCCGGGCAATGAGCAGTTCTTC.

The chain couples TRBV4-2 to TRBJ2-7; 12 positions agree with TRBD2. CDR1 LGHNA and CDR2 YNFKEQ come from the germline V gene. This CDR3 contains 14 residues. With 3 bases clipped from V and 7 bases from J, the junction kept 4 bases outside the gene matches. CDR3 loop: CASSQASGRDEQYF. The CDR3 region has the DNA TGTGCCAGCAGCCAGGCTAGCGGGAGGGATGAGCAGTACTTC.

This chain links TRBV18 with TRBJ1-6; tentative D call: TRBD1 (5 bases). Trimming left V 3 bases short and J 6 bases short, with 12 bases between. The germline CDR1 and CDR2 sequences are KGHSH and LQKENI. The CDR3 loop spans 15 amino acids. The CDR3 DNA reads TGTGCCAGCTCACCGGAGGGGACGGCTAATTCACCCCTCCACTTT. Residues: CASSPEGTANSPLHF.

The rearrangement links TRBV19 to TRBJ1-5; 11 bases agree with TRBD1. With 4 bases clipped from V and 0 bases from J, the junction kept 5 bases outside the gene matches. The CDR3 totals 17 residues. Per germline, CDR1 LNHDA and CDR2 SQIVND (reference sequence). CDR3: CASSTRTGGNSNQPQHF. The CDR3 DNA is TGTGCCAGTAGTACCCGGACAGGGGGCAATAGCAATCAGCCCCAGCATTTT.

Points on this clone: This sample also contains other DNA sequences that code for the same CDR3. J is TRBJ2-3 and V is TRBV5-6, with 9 bases identical to TRBD2. This CDR3 contains 15 residues. Germline V lookup: CDR1 SGHDT, CDR2 YYEEEE. The ends lost 0 bases at V and 1 base at J; junction bases unmatched: 0. CDR3: CASSLVAGGTDTQYF. The CDR3 coding sequence is TGTGCCAGCAGCTTGGTAGCGGGGGGCACAGATACGCAGTATTTT. The complete variable domain, with remaining parts taken from reference TRBV5-6 and TRBJ2-3, reads DAGVTQSPTHLIKTRGQQVTLRCSPKSGHDTVSWYQQALGQGPQFIFQYYEEEERQRGNFPDRFSGHQFPNYSSELNVNALLLGDSALYLCASSLVAGGTDTQYFGPGTRLTVL.

The CDR3 here is CASSIKGTLVQDTQYF. CDR3 DNA sequence: TGTGCCAGTAGTATTAAAGGGACTCTCGTCCAGGATACGCAGTATTTT. The V gene is TRBV19, the J gene TRBJ2-3; TRBD2 is a possible D gene (6 bases). The CDR3 has 16 amino acids. The V gene's germline CDR1 is LNHDA and CDR2 SQIVND (reference sequence). V lost 3 bases and J 6 bases, leaving 19 bases between the germline ends. Drawing the rest from reference TRBV19 and TRBJ2-3, the complete variable domain is DGGITQSPKYLFRKEGQNVTLSCEQNLNHDAMYWYRQDPGQGLRLIYYSQIVNDFQKGDIAEGYSVSREKKESFPLTVTSAQKNPTAFYLCASSIKGTLVQDTQYFGPGTRLTVL.

The chain carries TRBV5-4 and TRBJ2-2; D gene uncertain. The ends were cut back, 5 bases at V and 1 base at J, with 9 bases in the middle. The germline CDR1 and CDR2 sequences are SGHNT and YYREEE (reference sequence). CDR3 length equals 14 residues. As DNA, the CDR3 is TGTGCCAGCAGTATAAATCGGAACACCGGGGAGCTGTTTTTT. Amino acid sequence: CASSINRNTGELFF.

This rearrangement joins TRBV6-5 to TRBJ2-1, with TRBD2 matching over 11 bases. Germline V gives CDR1 MNHEY, CDR2 SVGAGI. The CDR3 is 15 amino acids. Trimming cost V 6 bases and J 5 bases; bases outside gene matches: 6. As DNA, the CDR3 is TGTGCCAGCAGCCCGACTAGCGGGAACCACAATGAGCAGTTCTTC. Translating it yields CASSPTSGNHNEQFF.

The CDR3 loop reads CAWRKRGNSPLHF. The CDR3 nucleotides read TGTGCCTGGAGGAAAAGGGGGAATTCACCCCTCCACTTT. The chain combines TRBV30 with TRBJ1-6; weak D call: TRBD1 (6 bases). The CDR3 has 13 amino acids. Trimming cost V 3 bases and J 7 bases, with 10 bases left between them. Germline CDR1 reads GTSNPN; CDR2 reads SVGIG (reference sequence).

V is TRBV21-1 and J is TRBJ1-1. TRBV21-1 counts as a pseudogene. The CDR3 covers 12 residues. The chain's CDR3 is CASSTGTHEAFF. The CDR3 nucleotides are TGTGCCAGCAGCACGGGAACACATGAAGCTTTCTTT.

The chain joins TRBV28 to TRBJ1-1, with TRBD1 identical over 7 bases. The CDR3 consists of 14 residues. Germline loops: CDR1 MDHEN, CDR2 SYDVKM. V trimming: 6 bases; J trimming: 1 base; junction bases outside the gene matches: 5. The CDR3 DNA reads TGTGCCAGCAGACCTGACAGGGCGAACACTGAAGCTTTCTTT. It codes for CASRPDRANTEAFF.

The rearrangement links TRBV24-1 to TRBJ1-5, with 9 bases that match TRBD1. The CDR3 length is 15 residues. V gave up 4 bases and J gave up 6 bases; unmatched junction bases: 6. The V gene's germline CDR1 is KGHDR and CDR2 SFDVKD. Written as DNA, the CDR3 is TGTGCCACCAGTGACCATGGACAGGGGTTTCAGCCCCAGCATTTT. Residues: CATSDHGQGFQPQHF.

The chain couples TRBV4-1 to TRBJ2-7, with TRBD2 matching over 8 bases. The V segment lost 0 bases and the J segment 7 bases; nucleotides outside the gene matches: 11. The CDR3 sequence is 16 residues long. Germline-derived CDR1 and CDR2 are MGHRA and YSYEKL. CDR3 sequence: CASSQDPTGGPGEQYF. The CDR3 DNA reads TGCGCCAGCAGCCAAGATCCGACGGGAGGGCCCGGGGAGCAGTACTTC.

V and J are TRBV5-1 and TRBJ1-2; no firm D call. The V gene lost 7 bases and the J gene lost 0 bases, with 10 bases spanning the gap. Looked up from germline, CDR1 is SGHRS and CDR2 is YFSETQ. The length of the CDR3 is 13 residues. CDR3 in amino acids: CASHTQANYGYTF. The CDR3 DNA follows: TGCGCCAGCCACACACAAGCTAACTATGGCTACACCTTC. The full variable domain, its missing parts supplied by reference TRBV5-1 and TRBJ1-2, is KAGVTQTPRYLIKTRGQQVTLSCSPISGHRSVSWYQQTPGQGLQFLFEYFSETQRNKGNFPGRFSGRQFSNSRSEMNVSTLELGDSALYLCASHTQANYGYTFGSGTRLTVV.

There are a few counts of this clone. V is TRBV6-6 and J is TRBJ2-2; 9 nucleotides agree with TRBD2. There are 15 residues in the CDR3. V shed 6 bases, J shed 7 bases, and the junction held 9 bases outside the gene matches. From germline, CDR1 is MNHNY and CDR2 SVGAGI (reference sequence). The CDR3 sequence: CASRPSSGNGGELFF. The CDR3 DNA reads TGTGCCAGCAGACCCTCTAGCGGGAATGGCGGGGAGCTGTTTTTT.

The chain carries TRBV27 and TRBJ1-2, with 8 positions matching TRBD1. Germline V CDR1 and CDR2: MNHEY, SMNVEV (reference sequence). V gave up 8 bases and J gave up 7 bases; unmatched junction bases: 12. This CDR3 has 14 amino acids. CDR3 in amino acids: CASALRTGWVGYTF. The CDR3 nucleotides are TGTGCCAGCGCTCTCCGGACAGGGTGGGTTGGCTACACCTTC.